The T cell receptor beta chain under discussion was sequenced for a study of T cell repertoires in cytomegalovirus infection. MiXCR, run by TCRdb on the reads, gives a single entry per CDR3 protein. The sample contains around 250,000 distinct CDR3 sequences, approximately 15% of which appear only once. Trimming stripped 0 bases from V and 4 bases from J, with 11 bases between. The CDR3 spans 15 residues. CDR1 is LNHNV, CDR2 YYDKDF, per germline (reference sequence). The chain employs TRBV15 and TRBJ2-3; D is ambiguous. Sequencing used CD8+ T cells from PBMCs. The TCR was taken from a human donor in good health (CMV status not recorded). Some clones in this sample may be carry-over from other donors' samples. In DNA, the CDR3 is TGTGCCACCAGCAGAGATGGGGTAGCCGCAGATACGCAGTATTTT. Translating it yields CATSRDGVAADTQYF.